The 5 T cell receptor beta chains listed next were all sequenced from one sample in a study of PD-L1 blockade in urothelial cancer. Generated by immunoSEQ multiplex PCR, the TCRdb table keeps only in-frame clones and is missing some. The table shows about 45,000 clones, with less than 95% occurring only once. Time point given: peripheral blood 6 weeks after treatment start. Sequencing was performed on PBMCs, taken around atezolizumab (anti-PD-L1) treatment. These receptors were taken from a man between 65 and 79 years old with urothelial cancer.

The V and J genes are TRBV2 and TRBJ2-2, with TRBD2 as a possible D gene (5 bases). This CDR3 is 15 amino acids long. Trimming left V 7 bases short and J 4 bases short, with 16 bases between. Germline V gives CDR1 SNHLY, CDR2 FYNNEI. Here the CDR3 reads CASNQLATGTGELFF. DNA of the CDR3: TGTGCCAGCAATCAGCTAGCTACGGGCACCGGGGAGCTGTTTTTT.

This chain joins TRBV25-1 and TRBJ1-4; tentatively, D is TRBD1 (6 bases). V lost 7 bases and J lost 3, with 15 bases in between. The V gene's germline CDR1 is MGHDK and CDR2 SYGVNS. There are 15 residues in the CDR3. The CDR3 DNA is TGTGCCAGCACCATCGGGGGGGCGGCTAATGAAAAACTGTTTTTT. It encodes CASTIGGAANEKLFF.

This clone came up a few times. V usage is TRBV7-9 and J usage is TRBJ2-5, with TRBD1 matching 9 bases. The J segment lost 1 base and the V segment lost 2 bases, leaving 5 bases of the junction unmatched. Germline V gene data show CDR1 as SEHNR and CDR2 as FQNEAQ (reference sequence). The CDR3 has 16 amino acids. The CDR3 nucleotides read TGTGCCAGCAGCTTACGGGGACAGGGTGCCCAAGAGACCCAGTACTTC. Protein sequence: CASSLRGQGAQETQYF.

V is TRBV29-1 and J is TRBJ2-1; 10 bases line up with TRBD2. V trimming: 4 bases; J trimming: 9 bases; junction bases outside the gene matches: 9. Germline V gene sequence: CDR1 SQVTM, CDR2 ANQGSEA. The CDR3 runs to 14 residues. The CDR3 is CSVVPLAGDGEQFF. The DNA for the CDR3 is TGCAGCGTTGTCCCCCTAGCGGGAGATGGTGAGCAGTTCTTC.

This clone was seen a few times. The rearrangement links TRBV11-2 to TRBJ2-3, with TRBD1 as a possible D gene (5 bases). The CDR3 runs 14 residues. Per the germline V gene, CDR1 is SGHAT and CDR2 is FQNNGV. The V gene lost 5 bases and the J gene lost 4 bases, with 13 bases spanning the gap. CDR3 coding DNA: TGTGCCAGCAGCACCCAGGGCTGGGCAGATACGCAGTATTTT. Translation: CASSTQGWADTQYF.